The next 10 T cell receptor beta chains were all read from a single sample in a study of human T cells and chemical hapten exposure. Time point described: healthy volunteer bleed at 6 weeks. Before extraction, the whole blood was not fractionated, and total RNA was taken from it. TCRdb re-called the RACE reads with MiXCR, one entry per CDR3 protein. The sample records about 34,000 distinct CDR3 sequences, around 5% being singletons. Sequencing was done on a sample of whole blood. The receptor set was obtained from a human donor in good health. Some clones in this sample may be carry-over from other donors' samples.

The sample holds many counts of this clonotype. The rearrangement links TRBV4-2 to TRBJ1-1; possibly TRBD1 for D (5 bases). This CDR3 comprises 16 residues. Trimming shortened V by 0 bases and J by 7 bases, and 18 bases separated the two germline ends. Germline CDR1 is LGHNA and CDR2 is YNFKEQ. The CDR3 protein is CASSQEIVLGRGEAFF. The CDR3, as DNA: TGTGCCAGCAGCCAAGAGATCGTACTGGGGAGGGGTGAAGCTTTCTTT.

This clonotype was detected many times. V is TRBV5-1 and J is TRBJ1-2; D unresolved. The V end was cut by 4 bases, the J end by 4 bases, with 11 bases between. The CDR3 runs to 13 residues. Germline V gene lookup returns CDR1 SGHRS and CDR2 YFSETQ. The CDR3 protein is CASSPEAGYGYTF. CDR3 bases: TGCGCCAGCAGCCCAGAAGCCGGCTATGGCTACACCTTC.

This clonotype was seen more than once but under ten times. This rearrangement joins TRBV28 to TRBJ2-1; D unresolved. The V and J ends lost 5 bases and 2 bases respectively, with 19 bases between them. The CDR3 spans 17 residues. Per germline, CDR1 MDHEN and CDR2 SYDVKM. The CDR3 region has the DNA TGTGCCAGCAGTACCCTCGCCCCGCCGGACCCCTACAATGAGCAGTTCTTC. Protein: CASSTLAPPDPYNEQFF.

This clonotype was counted many times. This sequence joins TRBV10-3 and TRBJ1-1; 9 bases match TRBD1. CDR1 is ENHRY, CDR2 SYGVKD, per germline. The CDR3 sequence is 14 residues long. J lost 7 bases, V lost 3 bases, and 6 bases had no gene match. CDR3 in DNA: TGTGCCATCAGTGACGGGGACAGGGCGATTGAAGCTTTCTTT. Amino acid sequence: CAISDGDRAIEAFF.

This clonotype was seen more than once but under ten times. The V call is TRBV25-1, the J call TRBJ2-3, with D possibly matching TRBD2 (7 bases). The germline V and J ends were trimmed by 6 bases and 2 bases, with 9 bases remaining between them. CDR3 length: 13 amino acids. Germline CDR1 is MGHDK and CDR2 is SYGVNS. Written as DNA, the CDR3 is TGTGCCAGCAGCGGGGGGCACACAGATACGCAGTATTTT. This sequence encodes CASSGGHTDTQYF.

This clonotype has at least ten counts. The chain combines TRBV29-1 with TRBJ1-2, with D possibly being TRBD1 (5 bases). The CDR3 contains 13 residues. Germline assignment: CDR1 SQVTM and CDR2 ANQGSEA. The ends were cut back, 1 base at V and 7 bases at J, with 13 bases in the middle. The CDR3 loop reads CSVEGQQGAGYTF. The CDR3 DNA follows: TGCAGCGTTGAAGGACAACAAGGGGCTGGCTACACCTTC.

The chain uses TRBV28 and TRBJ1-2; 8 nucleotides agree with TRBD1. The germline V gene encodes CDR1 MDHEN and CDR2 SYDVKM. The CDR3 consists of 15 residues. The ends lost 3 bases at V and 5 bases at J; junction bases unmatched: 8. CDR3 nucleotide sequence: TGTGCCAGCAGTTTTAGGAACAGGGGGTTTTATGGCTACACCTTC. Its protein is CASSFRNRGFYGYTF.

This clonotype was seen ten or more times. The chain combines TRBV4-1 with TRBJ2-4; the match to TRBD2 covers 15 bases. This CDR3 has 18 amino acids. V trimming: 4 bases; J trimming: 3 bases; junction bases outside the gene matches: 7. The germline V gene has CDR1 MGHRA and CDR2 YSYEKL. This CDR3 reads CASSPGLAGGLGKNIQYF. CDR3 nucleotides: TGCGCCAGCAGCCCGGGACTAGCGGGGGGCCTGGGCAAAAACATTCAGTACTTC.

The table lists this clonotype with many counts. The chain employs TRBV5-1 and TRBJ2-1; 7 positions agree with TRBD2. The CDR3 length is 17 residues. Germline V CDR1 and CDR2: SGHRS, YFSETQ. V lost 0 bases, J lost 8 bases, and 14 bases stayed unmatched. The CDR3 DNA sequence: TGCGCCAGCAGCTTGGCTTATTTGGGGGGAGGGGAAGATGAGCAGTTCTTC. Protein product: CASSLAYLGGGEDEQFF.

Only a few counts were recorded for this clonotype. The chain uses TRBV6-6 and TRBJ2-5; D remains unclear. The germline V gene encodes CDR1 MNHNY and CDR2 SVGAGI (reference sequence). With 2 bases removed from V and 7 bases from J, the gap between germline ends came to 8 bases. CDR3 length: 12 residues. The CDR3, as DNA: TGTGCCAGCAGTTACACAGTAGGGACCCAGTACTTC. It encodes CASSYTVGTQYF.